Listed below are T cell receptor beta chains from one sample, sequenced in a study of blood T cells in healthy people across ages. TCRdb re-called the 5' RACE reads with MiXCR, one entry per CDR3 protein. The profile covers hundreds of thousands of distinct CDR3 sequences, with about 53% appearing a single time and approximately 40% taken by the ten largest. The source material was blood. These receptors originate from a man aged 80 or over in good health. CDR3s include the opening cysteine and the closing phenylalanine or tryptophan. A D gene is named only where the DNA matches it firmly. The size entry is marked missing in some rows and otherwise reads once, few, many or a size class.

size,J,D,V,CDR3,DNA
NA,TRBJ2-5,TRBD2,TRBV7-9,CASSLEGLAGQETQYF,TGTGCCAGCAGCTTAGAAGGACTAGCGGGGCAAGAGACCCAGTACTTC
NA,TRBJ1-6,TRBD1,TRBV12-3/TRBV12-4,CASSPRTGSSPLHF,TGTGCCAGCAGTCCCCGGACAGGGAGTTCACCCCTCCACTTT
NA,TRBJ2-1,TRBD2,TRBV28,CASSFVGLAGVTGEQFF,TGTGCCAGCAGTTTCGTAGGACTAGCGGGAGTCACGGGTGAGCAGTTCTTC
NA,TRBJ1-2,TRBD1,TRBV27,CASTPTGQQLNYGYTF,TGTGCCAGCACCCCGACGGGACAGCAGCTTAACTATGGCTACACCTTC
once,TRBJ1-6,NA,TRBV28,CASSLAMVGGSYNSPLHF,TGTGCCAGCAGTTTGGCCATGGTCGGGGGCTCCTATAATTCACCCCTCCACTTT
NA,TRBJ1-2,NA,TRBV4-1,CASSQDPGVRYGYTF,TGCGCCAGCAGCCAAGATCCGGGGGTCCGCTATGGCTACACCTTC
NA,TRBJ2-4,TRBD2,TRBV5-1,CASSPKTSANKNIQYF,TGCGCCAGCAGCCCCAAGACTAGCGCGAACAAAAACATTCAGTACTTC
few,TRBJ2-5,TRBD2,TRBV7-2,CASSFTGGPWETQYF,TGTGCCAGCAGCTTTACGGGAGGGCCATGGGAGACCCAGTACTTC
few,TRBJ1-2,NA,TRBV29-1,CSVEGQGSEGYTF,TGCAGCGTTGAAGGCCAAGGATCGGAGGGCTACACCTTC
NA,TRBJ2-1,TRBD1,TRBV28,CASSFSDRDNEQFF,TGTGCCAGCAGTTTCTCGGACAGGGACAATGAGCAGTTCTTC
NA,TRBJ2-1,NA,TRBV20-1,CSARPTLGFSYNEQFF,TGCAGTGCTAGGCCTACGCTAGGCTTCTCCTACAATGAGCAGTTCTTC
few,TRBJ2-5,NA,TRBV3-1,CASSQESKRGETQYF,TGTGCCAGCAGCCAAGAGTCAAAAAGGGGGGAGACCCAGTACTTC
few,TRBJ2-5,TRBD2,TRBV12-3/TRBV12-4,CASTLLGGGAVTQYF,TGTGCCAGCACACTACTGGGCGGGGGGGCCGTGACCCAGTACTTC
NA,TRBJ2-3,NA,TRBV12-3/TRBV12-4,CASSHIPPSAYF,TGTGCCAGCAGCCACATACCCCCCTCCGCGTATTTT
few,TRBJ1-1,NA,TRBV29-1,CSVLAQGNTEAFF,TGCAGCGTCCTGGCGCAGGGGAACACTGAAGCTTTCTTT
few,TRBJ2-3,TRBD2,TRBV5-6,CASSFSGRINTDTQYF,TGTGCCAGCAGCTTTAGCGGGAGGATCAACACAGATACGCAGTATTTT
few,TRBJ2-6,TRBD2,TRBV24-1,CATSDRTSSGANVLTF,TGTGCCACCAGTGATAGGACTAGCTCTGGGGCCAACGTCCTGACTTTC
NA,TRBJ2-5,NA,TRBV5-1,CASAEGQGAKTQYF,TGCGCCAGCGCGGAAGGGCAGGGCGCAAAGACCCAGTACTTC
NA,TRBJ1-2,NA,TRBV15,CATSRDFGTENYGYTF,TGTGCCACCAGCAGAGATTTTGGGACTGAGAACTATGGCTACACCTTC
few,TRBJ1-1,NA,TRBV28,CASSLPAKAFF,TGTGCCAGCAGTTTACCTGCAAAAGCTTTCTTT
few,TRBJ2-3,NA,TRBV24-1,CATGLGTDTQYF,TGTGCCACCGGGCTGGGCACAGATACGCAGTATTTT
many,TRBJ2-1,NA,TRBV7-9,CASSRSSSPFGNEQFF,TGTGCCAGCAGTCGTTCCTCGAGCCCCTTCGGAAATGAGCAGTTCTTC
NA,TRBJ2-7,TRBD1,TRBV15,CATSSRDRGTYEQYF,TGTGCCACCAGCAGCCGGGACAGGGGGACCTACGAGCAGTACTTC
few,TRBJ1-6,NA,TRBV20-1,CSARRGLRSSSYNSPLHF,TGCAGTGCTAGGAGGGGCCTCCGTTCGAGCTCCTATAATTCACCCCTCCACTTT
NA,TRBJ1-1,NA,TRBV9,CASSPRGKGWWGLGTEAFF,TGTGCCAGCAGCCCTCGGGGGAAGGGATGGTGGGGGCTGGGCACTGAAGCTTTCTTT
NA,TRBJ2-3,TRBD1,TRBV4-1,CASSQNRGQSRYAYF,TGCGCCAGCAGCCAAAACAGGGGCCAAAGCAGATACGCGTATTTT
few,TRBJ2-7,TRBD2,TRBV29-1,CSVTGLAGGVYEQYF,TGCAGCGTAACTGGACTAGCGGGAGGCGTCTACGAGCAGTACTTC
NA,TRBJ2-7,TRBD1,TRBV7-2,CASRSRNRGRNEQYF,TGTGCCAGCAGGAGTAGAAACAGGGGGCGCAACGAGCAGTACTTC
few,TRBJ2-7,NA,TRBV9,CASSVETGSGYEQYF,TGTGCCAGCAGCGTAGAGACAGGGAGCGGGTACGAGCAGTACTTC
few,TRBJ2-7,NA,TRBV29-1,CSVEDHYEQYF,TGCAGCGTTGAAGATCATTACGAGCAGTACTTC
NA,TRBJ2-1,TRBD2,TRBV3-1,CASSQAASGHNEQFF,TGTGCCAGCAGCCAAGCGGCTAGCGGACACAATGAGCAGTTCTTC
NA,TRBJ1-5,TRBD1,TRBV5-1,CASSLGDRGSNQPQHF,TGCGCCAGCAGCTTGGGGGACAGGGGGAGCAATCAGCCCCAGCATTTT
NA,TRBJ2-1,NA,TRBV21-1,CARTGTPSDEQFF,TGTGCCAGGACCGGGACCCCGAGCGATGAGCAGTTCTTC
NA,TRBJ2-1,TRBD2,TRBV2,CASRVAGGRWNEQFF,TGTGCCAGCAGGGTAGCGGGAGGGCGGTGGAATGAGCAGTTCTTC
NA,TRBJ2-1,NA,TRBV20-1,CSARGVSGNSYNEQFF,TGCAGTGCTAGAGGAGTGTCCGGGAACTCCTACAATGAGCAGTTCTTC
NA,TRBJ2-7,NA,TRBV27,CASSSARVEGSYEQYF,TGTGCCAGCAGTTCAGCAAGGGTTGAGGGCTCCTACGAGCAGTACTTC
few,TRBJ2-5,NA,TRBV5-1,CASSLEWTQYF,TGCGCCAGCAGCTTGGAATGGACCCAGTACTTC
NA,TRBJ2-3,TRBD2,TRBV10-3,CAISGRTSESTDTQYF,TGTGCCATCAGTGGAAGGACTAGCGAAAGCACAGATACGCAGTATTTT
few,TRBJ2-1,TRBD1,TRBV3-1,CASSQPKPGTGSYNEQFF,TGTGCCAGCAGCCAACCCAAGCCAGGGACAGGATCGTACAATGAGCAGTTCTTC
NA,TRBJ2-5,TRBD1,TRBV6-6,CASIPQGAGTQYF,TGTGCCAGCATCCCCCAGGGGGCAGGGACCCAGTACTTC
NA,TRBJ1-2,NA,TRBV6-5,CASKETANYGYTF,TGTGCCAGCAAGGAGACAGCTAACTATGGCTACACCTTC
NA,TRBJ2-3,NA,TRBV7-2,CASSSEPKRTDTQYF,TGTGCCAGCAGCTCCGAGCCCAAACGCACAGATACGCAGTATTTT
few,TRBJ2-7,TRBD1,TRBV5-1,CASQLDGGQGTYEQYF,TGCGCCAGTCAGCTTGATGGAGGACAGGGGACCTACGAGCAGTACTTC
few,TRBJ2-7,NA,TRBV5-1,CASSLDGRSSYEQYF,TGCGCCAGCAGCTTGGACGGTCGAAGCTCCTACGAGCAGTACTTC
NA,TRBJ2-1,TRBD2,TRBV6-2/TRBV6-3,CATDSGRAFIGNEQFF,TGTGCCACCGATAGCGGGAGGGCCTTTATCGGTAATGAGCAGTTCTTC